One sample yielded the 16 T cell receptor beta chains listed below, sequenced in a study of chemoradiotherapy in HPV16-positive cancers. The assay was immunoSEQ multiplex PCR, and TCRdb's table has in-frame clones only and misses some. Here the sample spans about 7,500 clones, around 75% being singletons. The material was tumor tissue, obtained from a patient who underwent chemoradiotherapy. These receptors were obtained from a human donor with HPV-associated anogenital cancer.

Here the CDR3 DNA reads TGCGCCAGCAGCTTACAGACAGGGGGGGACACCATATATTTT. Its protein product is CASSLQTGGDTIYF. The V call is TRBV5-1, the J call TRBJ1-3; 9 nucleotides agree with TRBD1. The J segment lost 8 bases and the V segment lost 2 bases, leaving 5 bases of the junction unmatched. Germline V gene data show CDR1 as SGHRS and CDR2 as YFSETQ. The CDR3 has 14 amino acids.

The genes are TRBV10-3 and TRBJ2-3, with a possible D match to TRBD2 (6 bases). V shed 8 bases and J shed 2 bases, with 8 bases lying between them. Germline lookup yields CDR1 ENHRY and CDR2 SYGVKD. The CDR3 is 12 amino acids. The CDR3 DNA sequence: TGTGCCATCGGGGGGAACACAGATACGCAGTATTTT. Its translation is CAIGGNTDTQYF.

The V gene is TRBV20-1, the J gene TRBJ1-2; D might be TRBD1 (5 bases). Trimming cost V 7 bases and J 7 bases, with 13 bases left between them. CDR3 length equals 11 residues. Looked up from germline, CDR1 is DFQATT and CDR2 is SNEGSKA (reference sequence). CDR3 nucleotides: TGCAGTGTTTATGGGGCAGCTGGCTACACCTTC. It encodes CSVYGAAGYTF.

This chain joins TRBV6-5 and TRBJ2-1, with D perhaps TRBD2 (5 bases). Germline loops: CDR1 MNHEY, CDR2 SVGAGI. The V gene lost 1 base and the J gene lost 7 bases, with 14 bases spanning the gap. This CDR3 spans 15 amino acids. The CDR3 loop reads CASSYFPGNGNEQFF. In nucleotides, the CDR3 is TGTGCCAGCAGTTACTTCCCCGGGAACGGAAATGAGCAGTTCTTC.

The rearrangement joins TRBV5-1 to TRBJ2-1; D is ambiguous. Per the germline V gene, CDR1 is SGHRS and CDR2 is YFSETQ. The CDR3 contains 13 residues. V was shortened by 0 bases and J by 2 bases, with 3 bases between the two germline ends. In DNA, the CDR3 is TGCGCCAGCAGCTTGGACACCTACAATGAGCAGTTCTTC. It translates to CASSLDTYNEQFF.

This sequence joins TRBV28 and TRBJ1-1, with no clear D. With 5 bases removed from V and 2 bases from J, the gap between germline ends came to 12 bases. Looked up from germline, CDR1 is MDHEN and CDR2 is SYDVKM. The CDR3 covers 14 residues. The CDR3 DNA reads TGTGCCAGCAGTAACAGCCAGATAAACACTGAAGCTTTCTTT. This gives the protein CASSNSQINTEAFF. The whole variable domain, remainder taken from reference TRBV28 and TRBJ1-1, is DVKVTQSSRYLVKRTGEKVFLECVQDMDHENMFWYRQDPGLGLRLIYFSYDVKMKEKGDIPEGYSVSREKKERFSLILESASTNQTSMYLCASSNSQINTEAFFGQGTRLTVV.

V usage is TRBV10-3 and J usage is TRBJ2-2, with D maybe TRBD2 (7 bases). The CDR3 spans 16 residues. CDR1 and CDR2 from the germline V gene are ENHRY and SYGVKD. Between the trimmed V and J ends, which lost 2 bases and 3 bases, there was a span of 13 bases. CDR3 sequence: CAISERGGADTGELFF. The CDR3 DNA is TGTGCCATCAGTGAGAGGGGGGGAGCGGACACCGGGGAGCTGTTTTTT.

The chain is built from TRBV19 and TRBJ1-1; TRBD1 might be the D (5 bases). V lost 6 bases to trimming and J lost 4 bases, with 15 bases between them. The CDR3 has 14 amino acids. Per germline, CDR1 LNHDA and CDR2 SQIVND (reference sequence). CDR3 bases: TGTGCCAGTAGAGAAGGTCGGGGGGGCACTGAAGCTTTCTTT. This gives the protein CASREGRGGTEAFF.

The rearrangement uses TRBV27 and TRBJ2-7, with D maybe TRBD2 (5 bases). This CDR3 contains 13 residues. CDR1 MNHEY and CDR2 SMNVEV come from the germline V gene (reference sequence). V was cut by 5 bases and J by 7 bases, with 15 bases left in between. CDR3 sequence reads: CASSPGLFLEQYF. The CDR3 coding sequence is TGTGCCAGCAGTCCCGGACTCTTCCTGGAGCAGTACTTC.

This clone has only one observation. This chain uses TRBV18 with TRBJ1-1; a possible D gene is TRBD1 (6 bases). The germline CDR1 and CDR2 sequences are KGHSH and LQKENI. V shed 6 bases and J shed 6 bases, with 14 bases lying between them. This CDR3 contains 13 residues. In DNA form, the CDR3 reads TGTGCCAGCTCCGAACAGGGCCGGGCTGAAGCTTTCTTT. Encoded protein: CASSEQGRAEAFF.

This chain links TRBV7-2 with TRBJ2-3; D call uncertain. From germline, CDR1 is SGHTA and CDR2 FQGNSA. V shed 2 bases and J shed 1 base, with 7 bases lying between them. CDR3 length: 14 amino acids. CDR3 residues: CASSLFRRTDTQYF. CDR3 in DNA: TGTGCCAGCAGCTTATTCCGGCGCACAGATACGCAGTATTTT.

The J gene is TRBJ2-1, the V gene TRBV6-1; TRBD2 agrees at 12 bases. CDR1 MNHNS and CDR2 SASEGT come from the germline V gene. The CDR3 is made up of 16 amino acids. Trimming removed 4 bases from V and 7 bases from J; junction bases left unmatched: 8. The CDR3 DNA is TGTGCCAGCAGTGTGGAGCTAGCGGGAGGGGGAAATGAGCAGTTCTTC. It translates to CASSVELAGGGNEQFF.

This clone is a singleton in its sample. The chain joins TRBV4-1 to TRBJ1-6; D unresolved. Germline V gene data show CDR1 as MGHRA and CDR2 as YSYEKL. This CDR3 region has 17 residues. The germline V and J ends were trimmed by 0 bases and 0 bases, with 9 bases remaining between them. CDR3 protein: CASSQEGVASYNSPLHF. CDR3 DNA: TGCGCCAGCAGCCAAGAGGGCGTGGCCTCCTATAATTCACCCCTCCACTTT.

V gene TRBV4-1 combines with J gene TRBJ1-2; 7 nucleotides agree with TRBD1. Germline V lookup: CDR1 MGHRA, CDR2 YSYEKL. The CDR3 is 16 amino acids. Trimming took 0 bases from V and 1 from J; bases not matched to a gene: 5. The chain's CDR3 is CASSQEEGAYNYGYTF. CDR3 nucleotide sequence: TGCGCCAGCAGCCAAGAAGAGGGGGCTTATAACTATGGCTACACCTTC.

V gene TRBV7-7 combines with J gene TRBJ1-1, with 7 bases lining up with TRBD1. The CDR3 runs 15 residues. Germline V gene sequence: CDR1 SSHAT, CDR2 FNYEAQ (reference sequence). Losses at the gene ends were 2 bases for V and 4 bases for J; bases not matched to a gene: 7. CDR3 residues: CASSLQGDMGTEAFF. In DNA, the CDR3 is TGTGCCAGCAGCTTACAGGGGGATATGGGCACTGAAGCTTTCTTT.

The chain couples TRBV2 to TRBJ2-5, with D unclear. V shed 6 bases and J shed 5 bases, with 13 bases lying between them. Germline CDR1 reads SNHLY; CDR2 reads FYNNEI. The CDR3 is 13 amino acids. The CDR3 region is CASRVVASETQYF. DNA for the CDR3: TGTGCCAGCAGGGTAGTAGCTTCGGAGACCCAGTACTTC.